A selection of T cell receptor beta chains follows, all from one sample in a study of T cells in Graves' hyperthyroidism and ophthalmopathy. From the multiplex PCR reads, TCRdb called clonotypes with MiXCR, one entry per CDR3 protein. The table lists about 740,000 distinct CDR3 sequences, 14% of them singletons, with 10% to 13% in the top ten. The sample was blood. The receptor source for this set is a woman between 18 and 29 years old with Graves' hyperthyroidism. Both conserved end residues are part of each CDR3.

length | J | V | CDR3
17 | TRBJ2-5 | TRBV7-9 | CASSLVTGRAKQETQYF
16 | TRBJ2-3 | TRBV24-1 | CATSDPSGSSTDTQYF
11 | TRBJ2-7 | TRBV6-1 | CASIQGGEQYF
19 | TRBJ2-7 | TRBV4-2 | CASSQDGFPDYSGFYEQYF
15 | TRBJ2-7 | TRBV27 | CASSRLAGGGYEQYF
12 | TRBJ2-5 | TRBV11-2 | CASSLEIGTQYF
19 | TRBJ1-2 | TRBV14 | CASSQEEDTGTGHLYGYTF
15 | TRBJ1-2 | TRBV7-3 | CASSPRGGGGYGYTF
12 | TRBJ1-1 | TRBV4-1 | CASSQGMTEAFF
14 | TRBJ2-7 | TRBV5-1 | CASSSAHKTYEQYF
15 | TRBJ2-1 | TRBV6-1 | CASKDRDSSYNEQFF
13 | TRBJ2-7 | TRBV7-2 | CASSLLSAYEQYF
16 | TRBJ2-1 | TRBV4-2 | CASSQATSGAYNEQFF
12 | TRBJ1-1 | TRBV19 | CASYEGGTEAFF